The next 24 T cell receptor beta chains were all read from a single sample in a study of molecular identifiers for immune sequencing clone quantification. One entry per CDR3 protein, called by TCRdb with MiXCR from the PCR reads. This table holds about 510,000 distinct CDR3 sequences, over 20% found once. Sequenced: naive CD8+ T cells from blood, with Jurkat cell RNA spiked in. The subset denotes: FACS-sorted CD8+CD4-CCR7+CD45RA+ naive T cells. The receptors stem from a human donor in good health. Some libraries in this study had Jurkat cell RNA spiked in.

This clonotype was observed at least ten times. V and J are TRBV7-9 and TRBJ2-2; 8 bases map to TRBD1. Germline-derived CDR1 and CDR2 are SEHNR and FQNEAQ (reference sequence). This CDR3 region has 14 residues. J was trimmed by 3 bases and V by 4 bases; bases with no gene match: 1. The CDR3 coding sequence is TGTGCCAGCAGCTCGGGACAGGACACCGGGGAGCTGTTTTTT. It translates to CASSSGQDTGELFF.

This clonotype appeared a few times. The chain links TRBV5-4 to TRBJ2-5, with 9 bases fitting TRBD2. The junction had 5 bases not matched to a gene; V was cut back by 1 base and J by 1 base. Germline CDR1 SGHNT, CDR2 YYREEE (reference sequence). The CDR3 is 16 residues long. The CDR3 here is CASSLFLAGAQETQYF. The CDR3 nucleotides read TGTGCCAGCAGCTTGTTTTTAGCGGGGGCCCAAGAGACCCAGTACTTC.

At least ten counts were recorded for this clonotype. V usage is TRBV29-1 and J usage is TRBJ1-2, with TRBD1 matching 7 bases. The V gene end was trimmed by 1 base and the J gene end by 4 bases; junction bases not matched to a gene: 3. Germline V lookup: CDR1 SQVTM, CDR2 ANQGSEA. This CDR3 is built from 13 residues. CDR3 coding DNA: TGCAGCGTTGAAGGCGCAGGGGGCTATGGCTACACCTTC. Its translation is CSVEGAGGYGYTF.

Comment on this clonotype: This may stem from a read error, because a much larger clone lies one nucleotide away. The V gene is TRBV27, the J gene TRBJ2-7; TRBD1 matches 7 bases. The CDR3 is made up of 14 amino acids. Per the germline V gene, CDR1 is MNHEY and CDR2 is SMNVEV (reference sequence). V lost 3 bases, J lost 3 bases, and 5 bases stayed unmatched. The CDR3 here is CASSLFGTDYEQYF. CDR3 nucleotides: TGTGCCAGCAGTTTGTTCGGGACAGACTACGAGCAGTACTTC.

The gene calls are TRBV27 and TRBJ1-6, with a tentative D call TRBD1 (6 bases). V dropped 6 bases and J dropped 11 bases, with 23 bases sitting between them. Germline V CDR1 and CDR2: MNHEY, SMNVEV (reference sequence). The CDR3 loop spans 16 amino acids. For the CDR3, the DNA is TGTGCCAGCAGCCCATACACAGGGACGCTGAATCCACCCCTCCACTTT. As protein: CASSPYTGTLNPPLHF.

With respect to this clonotype: This may be a read error, as it is one base from a much larger clone. The V call is TRBV20-1, the J call TRBJ1-1; 8 nucleotides agree with TRBD1. Germline V gene data show CDR1 as DFQATT and CDR2 as SNEGSKA (reference sequence). CDR3 length equals 13 residues. J gave up 6 bases and V 6 bases, and 9 bases lay outside the gene matches. The CDR3 bases are TGCAGTGCGGCCGGGACAGGTCGACCTGAAGCTTTCTTT. Encoded protein: CSAAGTGRPEAFF.

This clonotype was counted at least ten times. This chain links TRBV20-1 with TRBJ2-2; maybe TRBD1 (6 bases). Germline-derived CDR1 and CDR2 are DFQATT and SNEGSKA (reference sequence). This CDR3 contains 15 residues. Trimming took 0 bases from V and 0 from J, leaving 8 bases between them. The CDR3 sequence is CSARDHRANTGELFF. The CDR3 DNA sequence: TGCAGTGCTAGAGATCACAGGGCGAACACCGGGGAGCTGTTTTTT.

Concerning this clonotype itself: A read error is possible here, since a much larger clone lies one base away. This chain connects TRBV7-9 to TRBJ2-3, with a tentative D call TRBD1 (6 bases). CDR1 is SEHNR and CDR2 is FQNEAQ in the germline V gene (reference sequence). The CDR3 runs to 16 residues. CDR3 in amino acids: CAGSSLSATDSQTQYF. CDR3 DNA: TGTGCCGGCAGCTCCCTTTCAGCGACGGACAGTCAAACGCAGTATTTT.

Details on this clonotype: Here the CDR3 omits its conserved ending phenylalanine or tryptophan, so a read error is the likely source. The V gene is TRBV7-9, the J gene TRBJ1-2; D gene ambiguous. This CDR3 has 14 amino acids. With 2 bases removed from V and 6 bases from J, the gap between germline ends came to 13 bases. CDR1 and CDR2 (germline): SEHNR, FQNEAQ (reference sequence). CDR3 sequence (DNA): TGTGCCAGCAGCTTAAAGGCCGGTACGGATGGCTACACCCTC. Its protein is CASSLKAGTDGYTL.

There are many counts of this clonotype. V is TRBV5-6 and J is TRBJ1-2; D remains ambiguous. The CDR3 is made up of 15 amino acids. Germline V gives CDR1 SGHDT, CDR2 YYEEEE. The ends were cut back, 0 bases at V and 5 bases at J, with 14 bases in the middle. For the CDR3, the DNA is TGTGCCAGCAGCTTGGGGCCGGATAATCCATATGGCTACACCTTC. It yields the protein CASSLGPDNPYGYTF.

The rearrangement links TRBV9 to TRBJ1-6; 7 nucleotides agree with TRBD1. With V trimmed by 3 bases and J by 3 bases, 3 bases remained unmatched. The CDR3 sequence is 15 residues long. CDR1 and CDR2 from the germline V gene are SGDLS and YYNGEE. CDR3 region: CASSDGTVYNSPLHF. The CDR3 bases are TGTGCCAGCAGCGACGGGACAGTCTATAATTCACCCCTCCACTTT. The full variable domain, in which reference TRBV9 and TRBJ1-6 provide the parts outside the CDR3, is DSGVTQTPKHLITATGQRVTLRCSPRSGDLSVYWYQQSLDQGLQFLIQYYNGEERAKGNILERFSAQQFPDLHSELNLSSLELGDSALYFCASSDGTVYNSPLHFGNGTRLTVT.

The chain recombines TRBV6-5 with TRBJ2-2; tentative D call: TRBD1 (5 bases). CDR3 length: 14 amino acids. Between the trimmed V and J ends, which lost 2 bases and 6 bases, there was a span of 10 bases. Germline CDR1 MNHEY, CDR2 SVGAGI. The CDR3 bases are TGTGCCAGCAGTTACGGGGCGCAGGCCGGGGAGCTGTTTTTT. This encodes CASSYGAQAGELFF.

The V gene is TRBV6-5, the J gene TRBJ2-1; D not resolved. This CDR3 comprises 14 residues. CDR1 and CDR2 from the germline V gene are MNHEY and SVGAGI. Trimming removed 8 bases at V and 9 bases at J, with 20 bases between. The CDR3 DNA sequence: TGTGCCAGCGGTAGTAGTAGCATGGACGGTGAGCAGTTCTTC. It translates to CASGSSSMDGEQFF.

This clonotype was recorded at least ten times. The V call is TRBV4-2, the J call TRBJ2-3; D is unresolved. Germline loops: CDR1 LGHNA, CDR2 YNFKEQ. The CDR3 consists of 15 residues. Trimming pared 0 bases from V and 1 base from J, leaving 8 bases between. In nucleotides, the CDR3 is TGTGCCAGCAGCCAAGAAAACTACCGCACAGATACGCAGTATTTT. Protein sequence: CASSQENYRTDTQYF.

Concerning this clonotype itself: One junction end disagrees with the germline gene, perhaps due to a read error. The V and J genes are TRBV5-3 and TRBJ2-1; TRBD1 aligns across 10 bases. TRBV5-3 is an ORF; its function is uncertain. This CDR3 is 16 amino acids long. CDR3 in amino acids: CASSLVGTGVIDEQFF. The CDR3 nucleotides are TGTGCCAGCAGCTTGGTTGGGACAGGGGTTATAGATGAGCAGTTCTTC.

With regard to this clonotype: A much larger clone lies one base from this, so it may be a read error. The V call is TRBV12-3 or TRBV12-4, the J call TRBJ1-5; a weak D match, TRBD1 (6 bases). V lost 3 bases to trimming and J lost 6 bases, with 12 bases between them. The CDR3 length is 14 residues. In nucleotides, the CDR3 is TGTGCCAGCAGTTTTTCCGGGGGCGGTCAGCCCCAGCATTTT. Translating gives CASSFSGGGQPQHF.

Points on this clonotype: This may be a read error, as it is one base from a much larger clone. V is TRBV4-1 and J is TRBJ2-7; 7 bases are shared with TRBD2. CDR3 length: 12 residues. Germline V gene sequence: CDR1 MGHRA, CDR2 YSYEKL. CDR3 amino acids: CVSSQGGGEQYF. In nucleotides, the CDR3 is TGCGTCAGCAGCCAAGGCGGGGGCGAGCAGTACTTC.

This chain uses TRBV4-1 with TRBJ2-7; D is possibly TRBD1 or TRBD2 (5 bases each). The germline gives CDR1 MGHRA, CDR2 YSYEKL. The V end lost 1 base, the J end lost 2 bases, and 9 bases lay between the germline ends. The CDR3 is made up of 14 amino acids. CDR3 protein: CASSQGGTPYEQYF. The CDR3 DNA is TGCGCCAGCAGCCAAGGGGGGACGCCCTACGAGCAGTACTTC.

The chain recombines TRBV6-2 or TRBV6-3 with TRBJ2-3, with D maybe TRBD1 (6 bases). Germline CDR1 is MNHEY and CDR2 is SVGEGT. V was shortened by 2 bases and J by 2 bases, with 14 bases between the two germline ends. This CDR3 comprises 16 residues. The CDR3, as DNA: TGTGCCAGCAGTTACCCTTGGGGACACAACACAGATACGCAGTATTTT. Translating it yields CASSYPWGHNTDTQYF.

The table lists this clonotype with many counts. This chain uses TRBV5-4 with TRBJ1-1; D is ambiguous. The germline gives CDR1 SGHNT, CDR2 YYREEE (reference sequence). V lost 1 base and J 4 bases, leaving 11 bases between the germline ends. The CDR3 covers 14 residues. CDR3 bases: TGTGCCAGCAGCTTGTCATGGGGAGGCACTGAAGCTTTCTTT. It is translated as CASSLSWGGTEAFF.

This clonotype was observed a handful of times. The gene calls are TRBV20-1 and TRBJ2-7; possible D gene TRBD1, 5 bases. V dropped 2 bases and J dropped 6 bases, with 14 bases sitting between them. Germline values: CDR1 DFQATT, CDR2 SNEGSKA (reference sequence). The CDR3 extends over 13 amino acids. The DNA for the CDR3 is TGCAGTGCTAGATGGGGCGACCCCCGCGAGCAGTACTTC. This codes for CSARWGDPREQYF.

As concerns this clonotype: A much larger clone lies a single base off, so this may be a read error. This sequence joins TRBV7-2 and TRBJ2-5, with TRBD2 matching 9 bases. CDR1 and CDR2 from the germline V gene are SGHTA and FQGNSA. The CDR3 totals 15 residues. The CDR3, as DNA: TGTGCCAGCAGCCTGAGGGGACTAGCACAAGAGACCCGGTACTTC. Its protein product is CASSLRGLAQETRYF.

This clonotype was counted a few times. V usage is TRBV27 and J usage is TRBJ2-2, with TRBD2 identical over 9 bases. Germline values: CDR1 MNHEY, CDR2 SMNVEV (reference sequence). V lost 3 bases, J lost 3 bases, and 2 bases stayed unmatched. CDR3 length equals 15 residues. The CDR3 reads CASSLAGGYTGELFF. CDR3 nucleotides: TGTGCCAGCAGTTTGGCGGGAGGGTACACCGGGGAGCTGTTTTTT.

This clonotype was found many times. This chain connects TRBV6-1 to TRBJ1-4, with a tentative D call TRBD1 (5 bases). In germline, CDR1 is MNHNS, CDR2 SASEGT. V dropped 4 bases and J dropped 6 bases, with 18 bases sitting between them. This CDR3 spans 16 amino acids. The chain's CDR3 is CASSGNRNEADEKLFF. The CDR3 DNA reads TGTGCCAGCAGTGGAAACAGGAACGAAGCCGATGAAAAACTGTTTTTT.